Each of the 22 T cell receptor beta chains below was sequenced from the same sample in a study of T cells expressing NK-cell markers (TCRdb year 2020). The receptor library was made with 5' RACE. The sequencer listed for this sample is Illumina HiSeq 2000. TCRdb reprocessed the reads; each CDR3 protein sequence makes one entry, and DNA is unavailable. Per the sample table, the count is approximately 170,000 distinct CDR3 sequences. Roughly 21% of the sample goes to the ten largest clones. The sequencing input was blood T cells: a sorted CD56 or NKG2C T cell subset, CD4+ or CD8+ T cells, or bulk PBMC T cells (not recorded which). The receptors derive from a man aged 18 to 69 in good health.

The rearrangement uses TRBV3-1 and TRBJ2-7. Germline CDR1 and CDR2: LGHDT and YNNKEL (reference sequence). The CDR3 has 17 residues. CDR3 amino acids: CASSQVGRSRSSYEQYF.

V and J are TRBV6-2 or TRBV6-3 and TRBJ2-7; TCRdb gives TRBD2 as the D gene, but with no DNA this cannot be confirmed. Per the germline V gene, CDR1 is MNHEY and CDR2 is SVGEGT. This CDR3 region has 13 residues. CDR3 amino acids: CASSYSLVYEQYF.

This chain uses TRBV6-4 with TRBJ2-3; TCRdb outputs TRBD2, but without DNA this stays unchecked. Germline loops: CDR1 MRHNA, CDR2 SNTAGT. CDR3 length: 16 residues. CDR3: CASSGTSGGDTDTQYF.

This rearrangement joins TRBV7-3 to TRBJ2-3; the TCRdb D gene call, TRBD1, has no DNA to confirm it. Germline CDR1 reads SGHTA; CDR2 reads FQGTGA. CDR3 size: 15 residues. CDR3: CASSSSGTWGDTQYF.

This chain connects TRBV27 to TRBJ2-1; TCRdb's assignment of TRBD1 cannot be checked, as there is no DNA. The CDR3 has 16 amino acids. Germline lookup yields CDR1 MNHEY and CDR2 SMNVEV (reference sequence). The CDR3 protein is CASTMVGQGAHNEQFF.

The CDR3 sequence: CASSALPIWTGQEQYF. The chain recombines TRBV2 with TRBJ2-7; TCRdb reports TRBD1, a call that lacks DNA to check it against. Germline V gene sequence: CDR1 SNHLY, CDR2 FYNNEI. CDR3 length: 16 amino acids.

The chain recombines TRBV9 with TRBJ2-1; TCRdb names TRBD1, which stays unverified in the absence of DNA. The length of the CDR3 is 15 residues. Per germline, CDR1 SGDLS and CDR2 YYNGEE. CDR3 residues: CASSPGQVTYNEQFF.

CDR3 protein: CASSAETGISGANVLTF. The chain employs TRBV9 and TRBJ2-6; TCRdb's assignment of TRBD1 cannot be checked, as there is no DNA. The CDR3 spans 17 residues. Germline CDR1 and CDR2: SGDLS and YYNGEE. The full variable domain, rest sourced from reference TRBV9 and TRBJ2-6, is DSGVTQTPKHLITATGQRVTLRCSPRSGDLSVYWYQQSLDQGLQFLIQYYNGEERAKGNILERFSAQQFPDLHSELNLSSLELGDSALYFCASSAETGISGANVLTFGAGSRLTVL.

The chain couples TRBV7-9 to TRBJ1-1; TCRdb gives TRBD1 as the D gene, but with no DNA this cannot be confirmed. The germline V gene encodes CDR1 SEHNR and CDR2 FQNEAQ (reference sequence). The CDR3 runs 12 residues. The CDR3 reads CASSLGQGWAFF.

The chain has TRBV7-8 and TRBJ2-3; as DNA is missing, the TRBD1 call by TCRdb cannot be tested. Germline values: CDR1 SGHVS, CDR2 FQNEAQ. The CDR3 covers 14 residues. The CDR3 spells CASSPGSRGDTQYF.

The rearrangement links TRBV6-2 or TRBV6-3 to TRBJ2-3; TCRdb outputs TRBD1, but without DNA this stays unchecked. The CDR3 spans 15 residues. Germline V gene data show CDR1 as MNHEY and CDR2 as SVGEGT. Here the CDR3 reads CASSYSGTGADTQYF.

The rearrangement joins TRBV11-1 to TRBJ2-7; without DNA, the TCRdb call of TRBD1 cannot be checked. Germline loops: CDR1 SGHAT, CDR2 FQDESV (reference sequence). The CDR3 consists of 14 residues. The CDR3 is CASSFGASSYEQYF.

The chain uses TRBV2 and TRBJ1-3; the D call of TRBD1 rests on TCRdb alone, since no DNA is present to check it. The CDR3 consists of 17 residues. Germline loops: CDR1 SNHLY, CDR2 FYNNEI. This CDR3 is CASSQGVGEVPGNTIYF.

The gene calls are TRBV5-1 and TRBJ2-6; TCRdb outputs TRBD1, but without DNA this stays unchecked. Germline lookup yields CDR1 SGHRS and CDR2 YFSETQ. The CDR3 sequence is 18 residues long. The CDR3 protein is CASSLRQGAWSGANVLTF.

V usage is TRBV12-5 and J usage is TRBJ2-5. CDR1 is LGHNT and CDR2 is FRNRAP in the germline V gene. The CDR3 is 13 amino acids. The CDR3 here is CASGLNFQETQYF.

The V call is TRBV6-4, the J call TRBJ2-3; the D gene TCRdb calls, TRBD2, cannot be checked with no DNA. Germline V CDR1 and CDR2: MRHNA, SNTAGT. CDR3 length equals 15 residues. CDR3 protein: CASSPVAGSTDTQYF.

The rearrangement uses TRBV12-3 or TRBV12-4 and TRBJ2-3. The CDR3 totals 14 residues. CDR3 residues: CASHENSPTDTQYF.

The chain has TRBV5-6 and TRBJ1-4; TCRdb selects TRBD1, and the lack of DNA leaves this call unchecked. This CDR3 region has 15 residues. The germline V gene has CDR1 SGHDT and CDR2 YYEEEE. CDR3 region: CASSLEARGNEKLFF.

The CDR3 loop is CASSPRTGPEGYTF. This chain uses TRBV27 with TRBJ1-2; TCRdb's assignment of TRBD1 cannot be checked, as there is no DNA. The germline V gene has CDR1 MNHEY and CDR2 SMNVEV (reference sequence). This CDR3 is 14 amino acids long.

This rearrangement joins TRBV15 to TRBJ1-1; the TCRdb call, TRBD1, lacks DNA for checking. This CDR3 region has 17 residues. Per the germline V gene, CDR1 is LNHNV and CDR2 is YYDKDF (reference sequence). This CDR3 reads CATSVLAAQGADTEAFF.

This chain links TRBV12-3 or TRBV12-4 with TRBJ1-3. There are 15 residues in the CDR3. The CDR3 here is CASSFYAGSGNTIYF.

The chain links TRBV7-8 to TRBJ2-1; checking the TCRdb D call of TRBD1 is not possible without DNA. Germline V CDR1 and CDR2: SGHVS, FQNEAQ. The CDR3 has 14 residues. CDR3 in amino acids: CASSSRGQGDEQFF.